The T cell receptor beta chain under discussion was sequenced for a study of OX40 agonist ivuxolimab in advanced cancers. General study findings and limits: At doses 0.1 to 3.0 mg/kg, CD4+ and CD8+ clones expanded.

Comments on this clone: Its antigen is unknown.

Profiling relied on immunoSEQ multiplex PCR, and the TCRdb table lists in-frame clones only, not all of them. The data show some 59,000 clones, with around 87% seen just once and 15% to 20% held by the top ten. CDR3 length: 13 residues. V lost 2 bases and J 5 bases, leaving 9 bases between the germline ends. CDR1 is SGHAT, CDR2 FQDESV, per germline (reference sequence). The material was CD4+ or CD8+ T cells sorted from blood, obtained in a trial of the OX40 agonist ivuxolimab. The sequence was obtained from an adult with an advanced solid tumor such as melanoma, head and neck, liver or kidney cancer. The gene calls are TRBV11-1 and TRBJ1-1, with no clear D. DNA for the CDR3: TGTGCCAGCAGCTTATTTGGTGGGACTGAAGCTTTCTTT. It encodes CASSLFGGTEAFF.